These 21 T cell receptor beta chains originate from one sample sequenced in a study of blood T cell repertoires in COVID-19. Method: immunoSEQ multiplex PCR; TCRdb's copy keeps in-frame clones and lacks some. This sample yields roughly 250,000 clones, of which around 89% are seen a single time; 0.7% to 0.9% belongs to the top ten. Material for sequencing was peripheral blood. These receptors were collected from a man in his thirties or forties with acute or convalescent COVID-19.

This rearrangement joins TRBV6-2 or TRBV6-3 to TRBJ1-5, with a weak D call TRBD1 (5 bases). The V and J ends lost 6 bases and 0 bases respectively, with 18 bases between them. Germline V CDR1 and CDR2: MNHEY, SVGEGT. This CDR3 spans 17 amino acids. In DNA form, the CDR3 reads TGTGCCAGCAGCCCCTTAATTGGGGGAGGTAGCAATCAGCCCCAGCATTTT. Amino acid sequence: CASSPLIGGGSNQPQHF.

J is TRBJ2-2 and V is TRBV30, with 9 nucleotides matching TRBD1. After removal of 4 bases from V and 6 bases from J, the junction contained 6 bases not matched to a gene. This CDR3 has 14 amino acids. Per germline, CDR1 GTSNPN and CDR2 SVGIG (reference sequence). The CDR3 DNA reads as TGTGCCTGGAAACAGGGGGCAGCGGCCGGGGAGCTGTTTTTT. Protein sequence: CAWKQGAAAGELFF.

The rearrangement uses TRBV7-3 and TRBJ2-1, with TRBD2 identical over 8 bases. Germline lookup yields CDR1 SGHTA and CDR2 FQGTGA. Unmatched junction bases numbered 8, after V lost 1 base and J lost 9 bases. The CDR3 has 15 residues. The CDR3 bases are TGTGCCAGCAGCTTAAATAACGGGAGGGCCGCTGAGCAGTTCTTC. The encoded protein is CASSLNNGRAAEQFF.

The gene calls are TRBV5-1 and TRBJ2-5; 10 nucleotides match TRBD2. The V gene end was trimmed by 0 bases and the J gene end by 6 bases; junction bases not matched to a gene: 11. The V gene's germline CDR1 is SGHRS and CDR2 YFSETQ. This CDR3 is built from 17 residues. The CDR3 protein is CASSLGPAGGPYQTQYF. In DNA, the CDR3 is TGCGCCAGCAGCTTGGGACCAGCGGGGGGGCCTTATCAGACCCAGTACTTC.

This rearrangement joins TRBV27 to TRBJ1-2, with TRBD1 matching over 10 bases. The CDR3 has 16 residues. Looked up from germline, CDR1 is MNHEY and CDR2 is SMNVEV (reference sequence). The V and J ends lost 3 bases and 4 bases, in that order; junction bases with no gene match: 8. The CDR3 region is CASSLRGTGAIYGYTF. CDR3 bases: TGTGCCAGCAGTTTGCGGGGGACAGGGGCTATCTATGGCTACACCTTC.

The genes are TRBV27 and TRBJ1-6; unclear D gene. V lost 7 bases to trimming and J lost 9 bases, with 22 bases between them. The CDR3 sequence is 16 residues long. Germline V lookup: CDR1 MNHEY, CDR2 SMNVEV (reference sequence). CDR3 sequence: CASTPTALGGFSPLHF. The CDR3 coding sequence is TGTGCCAGCACCCCGACTGCCCTAGGAGGTTTTTCACCCCTCCACTTT.

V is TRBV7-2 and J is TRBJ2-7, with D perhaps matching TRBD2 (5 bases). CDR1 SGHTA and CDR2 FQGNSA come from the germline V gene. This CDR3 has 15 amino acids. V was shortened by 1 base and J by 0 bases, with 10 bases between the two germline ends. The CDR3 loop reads CASSLDHDYSYEQYF. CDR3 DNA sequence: TGTGCCAGCAGCTTAGATCACGACTACTCCTACGAGCAGTACTTC.

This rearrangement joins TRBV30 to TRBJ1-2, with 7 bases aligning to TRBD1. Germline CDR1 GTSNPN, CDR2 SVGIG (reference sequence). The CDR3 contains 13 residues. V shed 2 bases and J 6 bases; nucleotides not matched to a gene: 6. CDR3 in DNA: TGTGCCTGGAGTAAAGGGACAGCTGATGGCTACACCTTC. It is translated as CAWSKGTADGYTF.

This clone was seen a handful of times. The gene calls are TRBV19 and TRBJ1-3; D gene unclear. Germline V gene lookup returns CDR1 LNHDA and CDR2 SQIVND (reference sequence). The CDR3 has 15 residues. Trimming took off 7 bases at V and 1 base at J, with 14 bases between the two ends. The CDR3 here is CASMVVPLSGNTIYF. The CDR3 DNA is TGTGCCAGTATGGTAGTGCCACTTTCTGGAAACACCATATATTTT.

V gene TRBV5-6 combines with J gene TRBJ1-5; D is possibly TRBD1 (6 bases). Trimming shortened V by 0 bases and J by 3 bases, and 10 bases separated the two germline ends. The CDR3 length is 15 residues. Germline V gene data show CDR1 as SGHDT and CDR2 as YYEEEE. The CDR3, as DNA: TGTGCCAGCAGCTTGGGTGGACAGACCAATCAGCCCCAGCATTTT. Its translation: CASSLGGQTNQPQHF.

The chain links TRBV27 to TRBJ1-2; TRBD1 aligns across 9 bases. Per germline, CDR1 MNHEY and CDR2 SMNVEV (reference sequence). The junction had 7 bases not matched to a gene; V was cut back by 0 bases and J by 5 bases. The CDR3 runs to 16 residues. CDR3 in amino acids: CASSLSGTGSLYGYTF. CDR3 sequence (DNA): TGTGCCAGCAGTTTATCGGGGACAGGGAGTTTGTATGGCTACACCTTC.

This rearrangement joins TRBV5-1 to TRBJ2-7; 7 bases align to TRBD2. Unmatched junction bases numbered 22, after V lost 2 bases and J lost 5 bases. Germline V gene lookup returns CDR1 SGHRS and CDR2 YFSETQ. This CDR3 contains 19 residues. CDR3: CASSFGWMASGKVTDEQYF. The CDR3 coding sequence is TGCGCCAGCAGCTTCGGATGGATGGCTAGCGGCAAGGTGACCGACGAGCAGTACTTC.

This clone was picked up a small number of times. In DNA form, the CDR3 reads TGCAGCGTTTCCGGGACAGGAATCTATGGCTACACCTTC. Protein: CSVSGTGIYGYTF. The chain carries TRBV29-1 and TRBJ1-2; TRBD1 agrees at 8 bases. CDR1 SQVTM and CDR2 ANQGSEA come from the germline V gene. The V gene end was trimmed by 5 bases and the J gene end by 4 bases; junction bases not matched to a gene: 6. The CDR3 spans 13 residues. Full variable domain (rest looked up from reference TRBV29-1 and TRBJ1-2): SAVISQKPSRDICQRGTSLTIQCQVDSQVTMMFWYRQQPGQSLTLIATANQGSEATYESGFVIDKFPISRPNLTFSTLTVSNMSPEDSSIYLCSVSGTGIYGYTFGSGTRLTVV.

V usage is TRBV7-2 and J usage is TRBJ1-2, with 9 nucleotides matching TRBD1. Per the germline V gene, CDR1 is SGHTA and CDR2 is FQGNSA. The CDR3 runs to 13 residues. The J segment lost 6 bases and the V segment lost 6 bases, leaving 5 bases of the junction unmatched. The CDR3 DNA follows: TGTGCCAGCAGGCGGACAGGGGCTAATGGCTACACCTTC. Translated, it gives CASRRTGANGYTF.

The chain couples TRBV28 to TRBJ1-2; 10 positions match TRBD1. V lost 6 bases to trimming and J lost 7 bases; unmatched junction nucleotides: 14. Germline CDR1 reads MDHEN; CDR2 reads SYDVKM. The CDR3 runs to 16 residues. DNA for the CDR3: TGTGCCAGCAGCAGCCCGCGACAGGGGGCAGTTGGTGGCTACACCTTC. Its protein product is CASSSPRQGAVGGYTF.

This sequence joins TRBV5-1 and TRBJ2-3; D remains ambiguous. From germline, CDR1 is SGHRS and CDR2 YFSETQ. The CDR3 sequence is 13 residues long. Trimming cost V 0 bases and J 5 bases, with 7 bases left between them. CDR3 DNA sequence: TGCGCCAGCAGCTTGGGCGGAGAAGATACGCAGTATTTT. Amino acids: CASSLGGEDTQYF.

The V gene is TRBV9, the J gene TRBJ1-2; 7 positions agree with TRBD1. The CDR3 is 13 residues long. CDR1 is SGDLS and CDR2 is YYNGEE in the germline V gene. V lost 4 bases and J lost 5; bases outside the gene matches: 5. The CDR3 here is CASSQGGLYGYTF. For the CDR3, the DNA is TGTGCCAGCAGCCAGGGGGGCCTATATGGCTACACCTTC.

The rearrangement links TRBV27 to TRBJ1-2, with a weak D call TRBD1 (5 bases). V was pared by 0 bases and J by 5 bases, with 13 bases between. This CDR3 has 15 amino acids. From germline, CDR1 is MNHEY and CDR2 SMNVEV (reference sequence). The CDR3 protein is CASSLSSSPGYGYTF. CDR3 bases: TGTGCCAGCAGTTTATCTTCATCGCCAGGGTATGGCTACACCTTC.

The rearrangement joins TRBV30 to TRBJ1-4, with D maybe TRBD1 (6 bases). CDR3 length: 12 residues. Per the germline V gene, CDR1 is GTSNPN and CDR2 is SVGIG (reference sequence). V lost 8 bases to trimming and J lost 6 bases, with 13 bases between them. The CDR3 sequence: CAQRGRDEKLFF. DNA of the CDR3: TGTGCCCAAAGGGGGAGGGATGAAAAACTGTTTTTT.

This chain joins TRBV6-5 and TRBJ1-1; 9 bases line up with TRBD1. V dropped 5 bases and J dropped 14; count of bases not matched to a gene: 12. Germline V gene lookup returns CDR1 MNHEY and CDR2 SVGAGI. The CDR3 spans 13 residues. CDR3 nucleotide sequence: TGTGCCAGCAGTAACCCAGGACAGGGGAGTTTGTTCTTT. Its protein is CASSNPGQGSLFF.

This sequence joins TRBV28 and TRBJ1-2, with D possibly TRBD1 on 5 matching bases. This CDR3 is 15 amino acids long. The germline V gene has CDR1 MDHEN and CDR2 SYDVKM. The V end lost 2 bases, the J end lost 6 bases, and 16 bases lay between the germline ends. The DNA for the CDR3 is TGTGCCAGCAGTTTAGCAGGGTCGGGGACTGATGGCTACACCTTC. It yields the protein CASSLAGSGTDGYTF.